This TCR beta chain was found in a study of T cell repertoires in aging, cancer and after chemotherapy. Whole-study findings and limits: Untreated cancer patients had significantly lower blood TCR diversity than age-matched healthy donors. Immunological memory after chemotherapy cannot be judged from the repertoire data.

There are 14 residues in the CDR3. V lost 8 bases to trimming and J lost 7 bases, with 17 bases between them. Germline assignment: CDR1 LNHDA and CDR2 SQIVND (reference sequence). Comments on this clonotype: Its specificity is unknown.

TCR beta rearrangements were amplified from peripheral blood genomic DNA. Multiplex touch-down PCR with TRB-A/B primers amplified rearranged V-D-J TRB sequences. TCRdb passed the multiplex PCR reads through MiXCR, listing each CDR3 protein once. Among 5,200 or so distinct CDR3 sequences listed, under 40% were seen once. Sequencing was done on a sample of blood. The TCR sequence derives from a human donor with a blood cancer. V gene TRBV19 combines with J gene TRBJ2-2; D possibly corresponds to TRBD1 (6 bases). The CDR3 loop is CASGATGSGGELFF. In nucleotides, the CDR3 is TGTGCCAGTGGGGCAACAGGGTCGGGCGGGGAGCTGTTTTTT.